The clone carrying this TCR beta chain was detected many times. Libraries of naive CD8 T cells were made from 20,000 to 1,000,000 sorted cells. They used 10%, 30% or 50% RNA. These data are taken from a study of molecular identifiers for immune sequencing clone quantification. TCRdb redid the calling of the PCR reads with MiXCR, one entry per CDR3 protein. Here the sample spans over 600,000 distinct CDR3 sequences, just under 20% being singletons. V lost 4 bases, J lost 0 bases, and 18 bases lay in between. The CDR3 contains 17 residues. The germline CDR1 and CDR2 sequences are SGHRS and YFSETQ. The chain recombines TRBV5-1 with TRBJ2-3; a possible D gene is TRBD2 (5 bases). The receptor was derived from a human donor in good health. Some libraries in this study had Jurkat cell RNA spiked in. What was sequenced was naive CD8+ T cells from blood, with Jurkat cell RNA spiked in. Subset specified: FACS-sorted CD8+CD4-CCR7+CD45RA+ naive T cells. The CDR3, as DNA: TGCGCCAGCAGCCCTCCCCGCGCGGGCTTCAGCACAGATACGCAGTATTTT. Amino acid sequence: CASSPPRAGFSTDTQYF.